Each of the 22 T cell receptor beta chains below was sequenced from the same sample in a study of CD8 T cells in ankylosing spondylitis. Their antigens are not known. A single record per CDR3 protein comes from TCRdb applying MiXCR to the 5' RACE reads. The profile shows some 800,000 distinct CDR3 sequences, roughly 10% of them singletons. The study, taken as a whole, reports: Ankylosing spondylitis blood seemed to carry a telltale TCR beta motif made of several highly homologous variants.

Sequenced: blood, either unsorted or a sorted T cell fraction (not recorded which). The receptors shown here come from a male donor with ankylosing spondylitis.

At least ten counts were recorded for this clonotype. CDR3: CAISPRRNSYNEQFF. The CDR3, as DNA: TGTGCCATCTCCCCGCGCAGGAACTCCTACAATGAGCAGTTCTTC. This sequence joins TRBV6-2 or TRBV6-3 and TRBJ2-1; D is undetermined. Trimming stripped 10 bases from V and 0 bases from J, with 16 bases between. The V gene's germline CDR1 is MNHEY and CDR2 SVGEGT. This CDR3 spans 15 amino acids.

In its sample, this clonotype was seen many times. The chain uses TRBV20-1 and TRBJ2-3, with TRBD1 identical over 9 bases. This CDR3 spans 13 amino acids. Per germline, CDR1 DFQATT and CDR2 SNEGSKA (reference sequence). The V segment lost 4 bases and the J segment 5 bases; nucleotides outside the gene matches: 4. The CDR3 sequence: CSATRTGVDTQYF. Written as DNA, the CDR3 is TGCAGTGCTACCAGGACAGGGGTAGATACGCAGTATTTT.

The V and J genes are TRBV29-1 and TRBJ2-7; D is undetermined. V was pared by 4 bases and J by 11 bases, with 12 bases between. From germline, CDR1 is SQVTM and CDR2 ANQGSEA. The CDR3 has 10 residues. The CDR3 DNA follows: TGCAGCGTTGTGGGCCGCACGAAGTACTTC. It codes for CSVVGRTKYF.

This clonotype was counted between two and nine times. J is TRBJ2-4 and V is TRBV28; 7 nucleotides match TRBD1. The CDR3 has 11 residues. Trimming cost V 5 bases and J 15 bases; bases outside gene matches: 7. Germline CDR1 is MDHEN and CDR2 is SYDVKM. The CDR3, as DNA: TGTGCCAGCAGTGACAGGGAGAGGCGGTACTTC. Its translation is CASSDRERRYF.

The chain joins TRBV4-3 to TRBJ2-7; TRBD2 matches at 8 bases. CDR1 is LGHNA and CDR2 is YSLEER in the germline V gene. The CDR3 is 15 residues long. Unmatched junction bases numbered 5, after V lost 4 bases and J lost 0 bases. The CDR3 reads CASSRAGGTSYEQYF. The CDR3 coding sequence is TGCGCCAGCAGCCGGGCGGGGGGCACCTCCTACGAGCAGTACTTC.

This rearrangement joins TRBV7-8 to TRBJ1-1, with a tentative D call TRBD1 (6 bases). V was shortened by 8 bases and J by 4 bases, with 17 bases between the two germline ends. The CDR3 runs 14 residues. From germline, CDR1 is SGHVS and CDR2 FQNEAQ. The CDR3 sequence: CASSLLRGSTEAFF. The CDR3 DNA sequence: TGTGCCAGCTCTCTCCTGAGGGGGTCCACTGAAGCTTTCTTT. The full variable domain, in which reference TRBV7-8 and TRBJ1-1 provide the parts outside the CDR3, is GAGVSQSPRYKVAKRGQDVALRCDPISGHVSLFWYQQALGQGPEFLTYFQNEAQLDKSGLPSDRFFAERPEGSVSTLKIQRTQQEDSAVYLCASSLLRGSTEAFFGQGTRLTVV.

J is TRBJ1-2 and V is TRBV5-6; the D is unclear. There are 16 residues in the CDR3. Germline CDR1 reads SGHDT; CDR2 reads YYEEEE. The V gene lost 2 bases and the J gene lost 4 bases, with 18 bases spanning the gap. The CDR3 DNA reads TGTGCCAGCAGCTTCGGTGTGGTCAGAGCTGCCTATGGCTACACCTTC. Residues: CASSFGVVRAAYGYTF. Full variable domain (rest looked up from reference TRBV5-6 and TRBJ1-2): DAGVTQSPTHLIKTRGQQVTLRCSPKSGHDTVSWYQQALGQGPQFIFQYYEEEERQRGNFPDRFSGHQFPNYSSELNVNALLLGDSALYLCASSFGVVRAAYGYTFGSGTRLTVV.

This clonotype was recorded many times. V is TRBV29-1 and J is TRBJ2-1; 10 bases map to TRBD2. Germline values: CDR1 SQVTM, CDR2 ANQGSEA. Germline trimming cut 6 bases from V and 5 bases from J; bases unmatched to any gene: 7. This CDR3 region has 14 residues. CDR3 coding DNA: TGCAGCGTCGCCCGGGGGACTAGCGACAATGAGCAGTTCTTC. Translation gives CSVARGTSDNEQFF.

The genes are TRBV28 and TRBJ1-3; no reliable D call. Looked up from germline, CDR1 is MDHEN and CDR2 is SYDVKM. V lost 4 bases and J 0 bases, leaving 10 bases between the germline ends. This CDR3 is built from 15 residues. The CDR3 nucleotides are TGTGCCAGCAGTTATGAGACGAGCTCTGGAAACACCATATATTTT. Protein: CASSYETSSGNTIYF.

This clonotype showed up just a few times. In DNA, the CDR3 is TGTGCCAGCAGCCGGACTATACGCACCTACGAGCAGTACTTC. This gives the protein CASSRTIRTYEQYF. The chain recombines TRBV11-2 with TRBJ2-7; D is perhaps TRBD2 (6 bases). V was pared by 5 bases and J by 2 bases, with 13 bases between. Germline CDR1 SGHAT, CDR2 FQNNGV. The CDR3 is 14 residues long.

The sample holds many counts of this clonotype. The chain carries TRBV12-3 or TRBV12-4 and TRBJ1-4; a possible D gene is TRBD1 (5 bases). V lost 3 bases to trimming and J lost 4 bases, with 9 bases between them. The CDR3 is 14 amino acids. The DNA of the CDR3 is TGTGCCAGCAGTTTTAGCGACAGTAATGAAAAACTGTTTTTT. This encodes CASSFSDSNEKLFF.

In its sample, this clonotype was seen many times. The chain couples TRBV29-1 to TRBJ2-3; the D call may be TRBD1 or TRBD2 (5 bases each). This CDR3 region has 13 residues. The germline V gene has CDR1 SQVTM and CDR2 ANQGSEA. V was cut by 6 bases and J by 2 bases, with 12 bases left in between. CDR3 in DNA: TGCAGCGTGGAGAGGGGCTCCACAGATACGCAGTATTTT. It yields the protein CSVERGSTDTQYF.

The rearrangement links TRBV9 to TRBJ2-3, with TRBD2 matching over 11 bases. With V trimmed by 2 bases and J by 2 bases, 4 bases remained unmatched. There are 16 residues in the CDR3. CDR1 and CDR2 from the germline V gene are SGDLS and YYNGEE. The DNA of the CDR3 is TGTGCCAGCAGCGTTCTTAGCGGGAGGGTCACAGATACGCAGTATTTT. Translating it yields CASSVLSGRVTDTQYF.

The V call is TRBV29-1, the J call TRBJ1-4; D perhaps matches TRBD1 (5 bases). The V gene lost 4 bases and the J gene lost 8 bases, with 14 bases spanning the gap. This CDR3 region has 13 residues. CDR1 and CDR2 (germline): SQVTM, ANQGSEA. The CDR3: CSVVARAGEKLFF. The CDR3, as DNA: TGCAGCGTTGTAGCCAGGGCGGGCGAAAAACTGTTTTTT.

The table lists this clonotype with a few counts. The chain couples TRBV5-1 to TRBJ2-7; TRBD2 is a possible D gene (5 bases). The V end was cut by 4 bases, the J end by 0 bases, with 20 bases between. Germline CDR1 is SGHRS and CDR2 is YFSETQ. The CDR3 is made up of 17 amino acids. The CDR3 DNA follows: TGCGCCAGCAGCCGCGCGGACTTGCCTTTTAGCTCCTACGAGCAGTACTTC. It translates to CASSRADLPFSSYEQYF. The full variable domain, its missing parts supplied by reference TRBV5-1 and TRBJ2-7, is KAGVTQTPRYLIKTRGQQVTLSCSPISGHRSVSWYQQTPGQGLQFLFEYFSETQRNKGNFPGRFSGRQFSNSRSEMNVSTLELGDSALYLCASSRADLPFSSYEQYFGPGTRLTVT.

At least ten counts were recorded for this clonotype. This sequence joins TRBV4-1 and TRBJ1-3, with a tentative D call TRBD1 (5 bases). CDR1 and CDR2 from the germline V gene are MGHRA and YSYEKL. This CDR3 is built from 15 residues. Deletions cut 4 bases from V and 2 bases from J, with 12 bases between. The DNA of the CDR3 is TGCGCCAGCAGCCCCGCCCCAGGGACTGGAAACACCATATATTTT. This sequence encodes CASSPAPGTGNTIYF.

This clonotype was recorded a few times. This rearrangement joins TRBV5-1 to TRBJ2-5; D is perhaps TRBD1 (5 bases). V was shortened by 7 bases and J by 2 bases, with 12 bases between the two germline ends. Germline lookup yields CDR1 SGHRS and CDR2 YFSETQ. The CDR3 consists of 13 residues. CDR3 sequence (DNA): TGCGCCAGCCTTGGGGCAGAACAAGAGACCCAGTACTTC. Translation: CASLGAEQETQYF.

The chain links TRBV15 to TRBJ2-3; D is perhaps TRBD1 or TRBD2 (6 bases each). Germline V gene data show CDR1 as LNHNV and CDR2 as YYDKDF (reference sequence). The CDR3 runs 14 residues. V was pared by 7 bases and J by 2 bases, with 13 bases between. CDR3 residues: CATNLGGYTDTQYF. The DNA for the CDR3 is TGTGCCACCAACCTCGGGGGCTACACAGATACGCAGTATTTT.

There are many counts of this clonotype. The chain is built from TRBV6-2 or TRBV6-3 and TRBJ2-5; 7 positions agree with TRBD1. Germline values: CDR1 MNHEY, CDR2 SVGEGT. V gave up 4 bases and J gave up 0 bases; unmatched junction bases: 8. There are 16 residues in the CDR3. The CDR3 here is CASSFRDRGYQETQYF. The CDR3 DNA is TGTGCCAGCAGTTTCCGGGACAGAGGGTACCAAGAGACCCAGTACTTC.

Only a few counts were recorded for this clonotype. This sequence joins TRBV24-1 and TRBJ2-7; D is unclear. Per the germline V gene, CDR1 is KGHDR and CDR2 is SFDVKD. The CDR3 loop spans 11 amino acids. V was trimmed by 5 bases and J by 3 bases, leaving 4 bases between them. The CDR3: CATSGRYEQYF. The CDR3 region has the DNA TGTGCCACCAGTGGACGCTACGAGCAGTACTTC.

This clonotype has only a few counts. CDR3 sequence (DNA): TGTGCCAGCAGCATAAGACAGGGCTCTAACTATGGCTACACCTTC. Its translation: CASSIRQGSNYGYTF. The chain recombines TRBV7-9 with TRBJ1-2; 7 bases line up with TRBD1. CDR1 and CDR2 from the germline V gene are SEHNR and FQNEAQ (reference sequence). Trimming took 5 bases from V and 0 from J; bases not matched to a gene: 6. This CDR3 is 15 amino acids long.

The chain joins TRBV6-4 to TRBJ2-1; 8 nucleotides match TRBD2. The germline V gene encodes CDR1 MRHNA and CDR2 SNTAGT. Trimming took 6 bases from V and 3 from J; bases not matched to a gene: 13. The CDR3 sequence is 17 residues long. CDR3 DNA: TGTGCCAGCAGAGCTCCGGGGGGGCAGAGACACTACAATGAGCAGTTCTTC. Its protein product is CASRAPGGQRHYNEQFF.